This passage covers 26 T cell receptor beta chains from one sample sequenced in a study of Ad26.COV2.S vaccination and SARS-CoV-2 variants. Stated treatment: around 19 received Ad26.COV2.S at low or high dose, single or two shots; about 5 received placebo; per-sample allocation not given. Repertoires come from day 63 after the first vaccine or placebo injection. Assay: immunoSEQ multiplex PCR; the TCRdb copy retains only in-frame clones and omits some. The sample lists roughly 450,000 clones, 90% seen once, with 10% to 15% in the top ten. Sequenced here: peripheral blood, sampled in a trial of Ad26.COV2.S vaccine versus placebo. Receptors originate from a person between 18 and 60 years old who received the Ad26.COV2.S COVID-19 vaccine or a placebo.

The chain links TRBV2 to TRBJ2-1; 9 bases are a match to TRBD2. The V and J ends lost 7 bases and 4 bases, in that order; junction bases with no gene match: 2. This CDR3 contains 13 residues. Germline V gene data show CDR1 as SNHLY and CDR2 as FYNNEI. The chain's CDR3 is CASMAGGYNEQFF. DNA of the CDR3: TGTGCCAGCATGGCGGGAGGGTACAATGAGCAGTTCTTC.

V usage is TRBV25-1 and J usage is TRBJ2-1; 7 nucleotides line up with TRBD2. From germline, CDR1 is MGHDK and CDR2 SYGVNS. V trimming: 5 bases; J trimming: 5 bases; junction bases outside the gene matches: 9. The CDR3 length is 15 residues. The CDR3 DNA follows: TGTGCCAGCAGTAGGGGACTAAATGAACACAATGAGCAGTTCTTC. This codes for CASSRGLNEHNEQFF.

In nucleotides, the CDR3 is TGCAGCGTTGAGTACACTGCCAAAAACATTCAGTACTTC. Translation gives CSVEYTAKNIQYF. This chain connects TRBV29-1 to TRBJ2-4; unclear D gene. The CDR3 contains 13 residues. Per germline, CDR1 SQVTM and CDR2 ANQGSEA. The germline V and J ends were trimmed by 3 bases and 1 base, with 7 bases remaining between them. Filled out from reference TRBV29-1 and TRBJ2-4, the complete variable domain reads SAVISQKPSRDICQRGTSLTIQCQVDSQVTMMFWYRQQPGQSLTLIATANQGSEATYESGFVIDKFPISRPNLTFSTLTVSNMSPEDSSIYLCSVEYTAKNIQYFGAGTRLSVL.

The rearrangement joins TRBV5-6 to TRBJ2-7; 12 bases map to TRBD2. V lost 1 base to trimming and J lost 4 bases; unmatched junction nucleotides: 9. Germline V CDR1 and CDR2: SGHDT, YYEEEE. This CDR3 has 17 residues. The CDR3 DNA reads TGTGCCAGCAGCTTGTCTATGACTAGCGGGAGTGGATACGAGCAGTACTTC. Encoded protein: CASSLSMTSGSGYEQYF.

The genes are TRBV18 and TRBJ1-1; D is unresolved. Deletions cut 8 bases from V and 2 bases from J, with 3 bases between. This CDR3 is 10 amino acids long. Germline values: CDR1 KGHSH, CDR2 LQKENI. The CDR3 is CASRNTEAFF. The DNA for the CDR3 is TGTGCCAGCCGTAACACTGAAGCTTTCTTT. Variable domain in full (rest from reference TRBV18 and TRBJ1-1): NAGVMQNPRHLVRRRGQEARLRCSPMKGHSHVYWYRQLPEEGLKFMVYLQKENIIDESGMPKERFSAEFPKEGPSILRIQQVVRGDSAAYFCASRNTEAFFGQGTRLTVV.

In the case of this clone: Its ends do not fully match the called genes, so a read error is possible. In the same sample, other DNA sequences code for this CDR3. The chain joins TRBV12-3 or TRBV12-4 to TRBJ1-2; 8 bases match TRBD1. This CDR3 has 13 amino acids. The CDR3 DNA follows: TGTGCCAGCAGCTTAGACAGGGGATATGGCTACACCTTC. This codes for CASSLDRGYGYTF.

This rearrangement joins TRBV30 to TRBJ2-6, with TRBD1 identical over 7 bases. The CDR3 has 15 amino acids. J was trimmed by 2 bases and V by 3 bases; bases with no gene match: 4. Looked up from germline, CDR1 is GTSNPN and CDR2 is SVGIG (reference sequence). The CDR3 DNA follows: TGTGCCTGGAGAGAGGGGGCTGCTGGGGCCAACGTCCTGACTTTC. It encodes CAWREGAAGANVLTF.

CDR3 sequence: CARSSLDRRSQPQHF. In nucleotides, the CDR3 is TGTGCCAGAAGCTCCCTCGACAGGAGATCACAGCCCCAGCATTTT. V gene TRBV5-3 combines with J gene TRBJ1-5; possible D gene TRBD1, 6 bases. TRBV5-3 is noted as an ORF with a role that remains uncertain. With 3 bases removed from V and 7 bases from J, the gap between germline ends came to 17 bases. CDR3 length: 15 residues.

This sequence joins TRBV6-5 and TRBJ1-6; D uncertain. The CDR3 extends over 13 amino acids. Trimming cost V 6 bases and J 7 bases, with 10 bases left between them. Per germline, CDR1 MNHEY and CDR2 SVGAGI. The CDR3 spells CASSALGNSPLHF. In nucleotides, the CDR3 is TGTGCCAGCAGCGCCCTAGGGAATTCACCCCTCCACTTT.

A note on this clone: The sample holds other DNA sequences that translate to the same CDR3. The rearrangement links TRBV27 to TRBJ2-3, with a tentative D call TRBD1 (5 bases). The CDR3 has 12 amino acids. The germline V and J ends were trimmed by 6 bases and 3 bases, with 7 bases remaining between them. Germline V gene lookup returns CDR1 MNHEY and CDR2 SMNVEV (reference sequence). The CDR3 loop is CASSPGTDTQYF. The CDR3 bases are TGTGCCAGCAGCCCAGGGACAGATACGCAGTATTTT.

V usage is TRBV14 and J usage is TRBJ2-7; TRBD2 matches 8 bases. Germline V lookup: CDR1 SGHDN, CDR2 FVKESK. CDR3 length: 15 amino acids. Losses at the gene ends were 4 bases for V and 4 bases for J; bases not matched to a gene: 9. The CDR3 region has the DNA TGTGCCAGCAGCCGTTCCGGGACTAGTTGGTACGAGCAGTACTTC. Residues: CASSRSGTSWYEQYF.

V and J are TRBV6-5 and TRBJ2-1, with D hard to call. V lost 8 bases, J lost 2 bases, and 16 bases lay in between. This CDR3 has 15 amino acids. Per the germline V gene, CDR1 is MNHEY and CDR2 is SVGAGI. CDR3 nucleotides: TGTGCCAGCGGCTCCGAACTTGTACCCTACAATGAGCAGTTCTTC. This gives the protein CASGSELVPYNEQFF.

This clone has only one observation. The CDR3 loop reads CASSPDPVYSNQPQHF. The CDR3 bases are TGTGCCAGCTCCCCGGACCCTGTTTATAGCAATCAGCCCCAGCATTTT. The chain recombines TRBV18 with TRBJ1-5; D is unresolved. Trimming pared 6 bases from V and 0 bases from J, leaving 15 bases between. The germline CDR1 and CDR2 sequences are KGHSH and LQKENI. The CDR3 is 16 amino acids. Complete variable domain (other parts from reference TRBV18 and TRBJ1-5): NAGVMQNPRHLVRRRGQEARLRCSPMKGHSHVYWYRQLPEEGLKFMVYLQKENIIDESGMPKERFSAEFPKEGPSILRIQQVVRGDSAAYFCASSPDPVYSNQPQHFGDGTRLSIL.

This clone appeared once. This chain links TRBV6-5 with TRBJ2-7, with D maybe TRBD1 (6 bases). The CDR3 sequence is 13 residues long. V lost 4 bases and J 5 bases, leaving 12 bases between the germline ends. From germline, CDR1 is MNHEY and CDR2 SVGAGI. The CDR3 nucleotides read TGTGCCAGCAGTTCGAGGGGGAACCACGAGCAGTACTTC. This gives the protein CASSSRGNHEQYF.

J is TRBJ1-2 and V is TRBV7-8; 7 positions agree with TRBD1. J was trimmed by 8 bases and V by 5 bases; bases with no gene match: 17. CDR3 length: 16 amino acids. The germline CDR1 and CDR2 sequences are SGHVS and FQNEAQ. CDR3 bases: TGTGCCAGCAGCCGGTGGACAGGAATCAATCATTCAGGCTACACCTTC. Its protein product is CASSRWTGINHSGYTF.

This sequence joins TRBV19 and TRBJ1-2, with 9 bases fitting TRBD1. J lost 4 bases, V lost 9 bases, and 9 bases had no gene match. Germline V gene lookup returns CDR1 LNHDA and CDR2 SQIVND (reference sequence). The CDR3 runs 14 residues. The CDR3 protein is CASSRGQGTYGYTF. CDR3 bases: TGTGCCAGCTCTAGGGGACAGGGTACCTATGGCTACACCTTC.

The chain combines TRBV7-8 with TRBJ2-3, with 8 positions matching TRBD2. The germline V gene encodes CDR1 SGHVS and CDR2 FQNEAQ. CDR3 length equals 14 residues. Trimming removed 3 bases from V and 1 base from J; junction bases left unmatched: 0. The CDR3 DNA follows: TGTGCCAGCAGCTTTAGCGGGGGCACAGATACGCAGTATTTT. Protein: CASSFSGGTDTQYF.

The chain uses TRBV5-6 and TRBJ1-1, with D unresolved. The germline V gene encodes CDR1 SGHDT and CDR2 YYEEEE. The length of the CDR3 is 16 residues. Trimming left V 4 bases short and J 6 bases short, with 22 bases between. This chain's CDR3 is CASSLPLEGISAEAFF. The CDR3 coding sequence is TGTGCCAGCAGCCTACCCCTAGAGGGTATCAGCGCTGAAGCTTTCTTT.

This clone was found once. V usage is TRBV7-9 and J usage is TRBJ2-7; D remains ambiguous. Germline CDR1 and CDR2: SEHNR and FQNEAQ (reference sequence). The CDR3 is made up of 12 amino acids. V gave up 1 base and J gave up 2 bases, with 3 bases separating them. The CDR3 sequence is CASSLGTYEQYF. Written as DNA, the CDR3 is TGTGCCAGCAGCTTAGGGACCTACGAGCAGTACTTC.

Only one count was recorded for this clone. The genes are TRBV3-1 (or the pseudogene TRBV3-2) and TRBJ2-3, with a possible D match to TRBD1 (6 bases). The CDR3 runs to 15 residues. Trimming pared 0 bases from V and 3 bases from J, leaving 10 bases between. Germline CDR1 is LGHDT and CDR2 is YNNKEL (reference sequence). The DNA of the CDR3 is TGTGCCAGCAGCCAAGATTGGGGGCTGACAGATACGCAGTATTTT. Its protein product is CASSQDWGLTDTQYF.

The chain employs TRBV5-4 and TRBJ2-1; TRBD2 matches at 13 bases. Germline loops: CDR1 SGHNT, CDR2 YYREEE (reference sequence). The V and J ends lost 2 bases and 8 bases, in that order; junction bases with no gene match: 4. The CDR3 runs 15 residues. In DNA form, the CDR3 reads TGTGCCAGCAGCTTAGGACTAGCGGGAGTTGATGAGCAGTTCTTC. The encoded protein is CASSLGLAGVDEQFF.

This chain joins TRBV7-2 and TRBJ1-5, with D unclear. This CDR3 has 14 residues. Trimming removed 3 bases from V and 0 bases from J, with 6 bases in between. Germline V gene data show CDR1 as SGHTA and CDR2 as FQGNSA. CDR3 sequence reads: CASSFFYSNQPQHF. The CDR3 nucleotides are TGTGCCAGCAGCTTTTTCTATAGCAATCAGCCCCAGCATTTT.

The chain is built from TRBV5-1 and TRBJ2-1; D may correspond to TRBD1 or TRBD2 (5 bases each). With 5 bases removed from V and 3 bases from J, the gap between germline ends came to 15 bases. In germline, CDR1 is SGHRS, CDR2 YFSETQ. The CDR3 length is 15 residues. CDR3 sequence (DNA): TGCGCCAGCAGTTCCGGGACCACCCTCTACAATGAGCAGTTCTTC. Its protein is CASSSGTTLYNEQFF. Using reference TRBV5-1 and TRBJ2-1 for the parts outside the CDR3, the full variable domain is KAGVTQTPRYLIKTRGQQVTLSCSPISGHRSVSWYQQTPGQGLQFLFEYFSETQRNKGNFPGRFSGRQFSNSRSEMNVSTLELGDSALYLCASSSGTTLYNEQFFGPGTRLTVL.

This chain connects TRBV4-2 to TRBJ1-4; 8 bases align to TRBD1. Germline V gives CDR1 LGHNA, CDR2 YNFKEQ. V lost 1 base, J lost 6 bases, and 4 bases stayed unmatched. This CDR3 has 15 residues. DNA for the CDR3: TGTGCCAGCAGCCAAGTGGACAGGGAAGATGAAAAACTGTTTTTT. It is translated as CASSQVDREDEKLFF.

The CDR3 sequence is CASSQGPTSGRLYF. The CDR3 nucleotides read TGTGCCAGCAGCCAAGGCCCGACTAGCGGGAGACTGTACTTC. The chain has TRBV3-1 (or the pseudogene TRBV3-2) and TRBJ2-7; 12 nucleotides line up with TRBD2. The CDR3 consists of 14 residues. Germline V CDR1 and CDR2: LGHDT, YNNKEL (reference sequence). J lost 12 bases, V lost 1 base, and 7 bases had no gene match.

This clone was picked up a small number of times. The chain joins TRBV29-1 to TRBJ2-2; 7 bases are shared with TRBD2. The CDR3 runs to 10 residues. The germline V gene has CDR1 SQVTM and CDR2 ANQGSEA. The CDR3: CGAGTGELFF. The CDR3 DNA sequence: TGCGGAGCGGGGACCGGGGAGCTGTTTTTT.